The clone carrying this T cell receptor beta chain was seen only a few times. Trimming removed 5 bases at V and 8 bases at J, with 9 bases between. CDR3 length: 11 residues. CDR1 and CDR2 (germline): SEHNR, FQNEAQ (reference sequence). The source of the sample is a study of blood T cell repertoires in COVID-19. Study in general: T cells, B-cell-depleted T cells, or PBMCs provided the cDNA or gDNA that served as material.

Only in-frame clones appear in the TCRdb table, and some are missing; sequencing was by immunoSEQ multiplex PCR. The data hold around 500,000 clones, with approximately 90% observed a single time. Enrolled through a virtual design, the participants were between roughly 18 and 100 years of age and came from 24 US areas. Clinical history reported by participants formed the basis on which cohorts were assigned. The receptor was derived from a woman aged 55-69 years who had recovered from COVID-19. This chain links TRBV7-9 with TRBJ1-1; D might be TRBD1 (5 bases). Sequencing used PBMCs or T cells enriched from blood (not recorded which). DNA of the CDR3: TGTGCCAGCAGCGCAGGGCCCGAAGCTTTCTTT. Translated: CASSAGPEAFF.